This T cell receptor beta chain was identified during a study of blood T cell repertoires in COVID-19. As for the study in general: Spain, Italy and the United States supplied samples that represented acute and convalescent COVID-19.

In this sample, this clone turned up once. TCRdb's copy holds only in-frame clones and misses some; the assay was immunoSEQ multiplex PCR. The top ten hold less than 11% of the sample, which has 350,000 or so clones, approximately 89% seen once. Input material: peripheral blood. The receptor comes from a young woman with COVID-19, enrolled during active disease.

This CDR3 reads CASGLAGTSGNTIYF. The CDR3 DNA follows: TGTGCCAGCGGACTCGCCGGGACATCTGGAAACACCATATATTTT. The chain couples TRBV6-6 to TRBJ1-3; D may be TRBD1 (6 bases). CDR1 is MNHNY, CDR2 SVGAGI, per germline (reference sequence). Trimming stripped 8 bases from V and 1 base from J, with 15 bases between. This CDR3 has 15 residues.